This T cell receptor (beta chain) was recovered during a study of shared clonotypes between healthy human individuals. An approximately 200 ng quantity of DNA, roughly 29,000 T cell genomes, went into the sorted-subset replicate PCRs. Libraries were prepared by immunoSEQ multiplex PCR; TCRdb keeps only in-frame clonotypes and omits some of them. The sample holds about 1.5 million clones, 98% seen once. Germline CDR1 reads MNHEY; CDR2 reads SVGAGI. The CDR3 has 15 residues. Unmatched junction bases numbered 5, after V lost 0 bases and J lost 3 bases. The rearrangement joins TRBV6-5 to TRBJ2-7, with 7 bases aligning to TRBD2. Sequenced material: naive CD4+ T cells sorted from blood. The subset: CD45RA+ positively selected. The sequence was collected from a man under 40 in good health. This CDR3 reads CASSYSGGSNYEQYF. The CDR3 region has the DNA TGTGCCAGCAGTTACTCTGGCGGGAGCAACTACGAGCAGTACTTC.